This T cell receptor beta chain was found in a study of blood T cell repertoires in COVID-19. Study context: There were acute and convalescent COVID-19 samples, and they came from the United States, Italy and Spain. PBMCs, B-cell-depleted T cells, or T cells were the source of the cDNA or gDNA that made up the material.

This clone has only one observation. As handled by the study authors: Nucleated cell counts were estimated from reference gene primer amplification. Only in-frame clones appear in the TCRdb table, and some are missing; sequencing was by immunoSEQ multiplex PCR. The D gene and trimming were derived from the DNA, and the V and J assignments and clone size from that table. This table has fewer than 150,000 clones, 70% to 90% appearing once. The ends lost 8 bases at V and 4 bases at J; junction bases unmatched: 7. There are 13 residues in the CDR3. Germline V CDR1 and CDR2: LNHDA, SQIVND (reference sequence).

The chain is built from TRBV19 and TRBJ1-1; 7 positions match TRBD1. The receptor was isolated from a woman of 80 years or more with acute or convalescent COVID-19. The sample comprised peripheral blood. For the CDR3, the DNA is TGTGCCAGTCAGAGACAGGGAATCACTGAAGCTTTCTTT. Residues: CASQRQGITEAFF.